One sample yielded the 30 T cell receptor beta chains listed below, sequenced in a study of cytomegalovirus exposure and HLA in healthy donors. 60 Vbeta and 13 Jbeta primers were used in PCR. Method: immunoSEQ multiplex PCR; TCRdb's copy keeps in-frame clones and lacks some. The table includes 70,000 to 90,000 clones, under 80% detected once. Sequenced material: PBMCs. Source of these receptors: a man in his fifties or sixties in good health and CMV-seropositive.

The CDR3 is CASSYSINRANTEAFF. CDR3 coding DNA: TGTGCCAGCAGTTACTCGATCAACAGGGCGAACACTGAAGCTTTCTTT. The chain employs TRBV6-5 and TRBJ1-1, with a tentative D call TRBD1 (6 bases). Germline V gene sequence: CDR1 MNHEY, CDR2 SVGAGI. The V gene lost 0 bases and the J gene lost 1 base, with 12 bases spanning the gap. The CDR3 is made up of 16 amino acids.

This clone came up a few times. This sequence joins TRBV5-4 and TRBJ1-2; tentative D call: TRBD1 (5 bases). The germline V gene has CDR1 SGHNT and CDR2 YYREEE (reference sequence). This CDR3 contains 13 residues. V dropped 5 bases and J dropped 3 bases, with 11 bases sitting between them. Here the CDR3 reads CASRFQGDYGYTF. As DNA, the CDR3 is TGTGCCAGCAGGTTCCAGGGCGACTATGGCTACACCTTC.

This clone was seen a handful of times. V gene TRBV9 combines with J gene TRBJ2-2; 10 positions agree with TRBD2. The CDR3 contains 17 residues. Trimming at V came to 2 bases and at J to 0 bases, leaving 4 bases not matched to a gene. Germline loops: CDR1 SGDLS, CDR2 YYNGEE. Here the CDR3 reads CASSVTSGVANTGELFF. Written as DNA, the CDR3 is TGTGCCAGCAGCGTCACTAGCGGGGTCGCGAACACCGGGGAGCTGTTTTTT.

The genes are TRBV19 and TRBJ2-3, with D possibly matching TRBD2 (6 bases). The CDR3 is 14 residues long. The germline V gene encodes CDR1 LNHDA and CDR2 SQIVND (reference sequence). Trimming removed 4 bases at V and 4 bases at J, with 12 bases between. The chain's CDR3 is CASSTGDGSDTQYF. Written as DNA, the CDR3 is TGTGCCAGTAGTACGGGGGATGGGTCAGATACGCAGTATTTT.

The sample holds one count of this clone. This chain connects TRBV7-9 to TRBJ2-7; TRBD2 agrees at 7 bases. Per germline, CDR1 SEHNR and CDR2 FQNEAQ (reference sequence). This CDR3 region has 13 residues. V gave up 5 bases and J gave up 5 bases; unmatched junction bases: 6. The CDR3: CASSPPGGDEQYF. Here the CDR3 DNA reads TGTGCCAGCAGCCCCCCGGGAGGCGACGAGCAGTACTTC.

In nucleotides, the CDR3 is TGCGCCAGCAGCGTAGTCCTCCGCGATACGCAGTATTTT. Translation gives CASSVVLRDTQYF. The chain combines TRBV5-1 with TRBJ2-3, with D uncertain. Trimming removed 4 bases at V and 6 bases at J, with 12 bases between. The CDR3 runs to 13 residues. Germline CDR1 reads SGHRS; CDR2 reads YFSETQ.

The chain combines TRBV28 with TRBJ1-2; D might be TRBD1 (6 bases). There are 15 residues in the CDR3. The germline gives CDR1 MDHEN, CDR2 SYDVKM. Between the trimmed V and J ends, which lost 8 bases and 6 bases, there was a span of 22 bases. CDR3 DNA: TGTGCCAGCGGACAGCGAAGTGGGTTGCCGAATGGCTACACCTTC. Protein sequence: CASGQRSGLPNGYTF.

V usage is TRBV7-9 and J usage is TRBJ1-6; D call uncertain. From germline, CDR1 is SEHNR and CDR2 FQNEAQ (reference sequence). V lost 4 bases and J 7 bases, leaving 14 bases between the germline ends. The CDR3 is 15 amino acids. CDR3 in DNA: TGTGCCAGCAGCTCACAGACCCCGTGGAATTCACCCCTCCACTTT. Translation: CASSSQTPWNSPLHF. Complete variable domain (other parts from reference TRBV7-9 and TRBJ1-6): DTGVSQNPRHKITKRGQNVTFRCDPISEHNRLYWYRQTLGQGPEFLTYFQNEAQLEKSRLLSDRFSAERPKGSFSTLEIQRTEQGDSAMYLCASSSQTPWNSPLHFGNGTRLTVT.

The genes are TRBV6-5 and TRBJ2-1; 7 bases align to TRBD1. The CDR3 loop spans 15 amino acids. V shed 2 bases, J shed 2 bases, and the junction held 3 bases outside the gene matches. Germline lookup yields CDR1 MNHEY and CDR2 SVGAGI. The CDR3 protein is CASSYDQGAYNEQFF. The CDR3 DNA sequence: TGTGCCAGCAGTTACGACCAGGGGGCCTACAATGAGCAGTTCTTC.

This chain joins TRBV28 and TRBJ1-4; TRBD1 aligns across 8 bases. Germline V gene sequence: CDR1 MDHEN, CDR2 SYDVKM. Trimming at V came to 3 bases and at J to 4 bases, leaving 10 bases not matched to a gene. CDR3 size: 17 residues. CDR3 protein: CASSFMNPGQDNEKLFF. CDR3 nucleotides: TGTGCCAGCAGTTTCATGAACCCGGGACAGGATAATGAAAAACTGTTTTTT.

This clone was counted once. V and J are TRBV7-9 and TRBJ1-6; 7 positions agree with TRBD1. The CDR3 runs 13 residues. Germline-derived CDR1 and CDR2 are SEHNR and FQNEAQ (reference sequence). The trim removed 5 bases at V and 13 bases at J, leaving 8 bases unmatched. CDR3 bases: TGTGCCAGCAGCCGCGAACAGGGGTTCCCCCTCCACTTT. It codes for CASSREQGFPLHF.

The rearrangement links TRBV4-2 to TRBJ2-2; 7 bases are a match to TRBD2. From germline, CDR1 is LGHNA and CDR2 YNFKEQ. The CDR3 extends over 15 amino acids. J lost 0 bases, V lost 4 bases, and 2 bases had no gene match. This CDR3 is CASSPGGTNTGELFF. The CDR3 nucleotides are TGTGCCAGCAGCCCGGGAGGTACGAACACCGGGGAGCTGTTTTTT.

The chain links TRBV29-1 to TRBJ1-1; D possibly corresponds to TRBD1 (6 bases). The CDR3 contains 14 residues. Germline-derived CDR1 and CDR2 are SQVTM and ANQGSEA. V lost 7 bases, J lost 1 base, and 16 bases lay in between. The CDR3 nucleotides are TGCAGCGGCCATACAGGGTTGTCGAACACTGAAGCTTTCTTT. This gives the protein CSGHTGLSNTEAFF.

V and J are TRBV5-1 and TRBJ1-3; D call uncertain. The CDR3 consists of 13 residues. V was clipped by 4 bases and J by 3 bases, with 8 bases between them. Germline CDR1 SGHRS, CDR2 YFSETQ. The CDR3 reads CASSVLFGNTIYF. The CDR3 DNA reads as TGCGCCAGCAGCGTTTTATTTGGAAACACCATATATTTT.

The CDR3 nucleotides are TGCGCCAGCAGCTTCCAGTCGGGGGGCACTGAAGCTTTCTTT. As protein: CASSFQSGGTEAFF. The rearrangement joins TRBV5-1 to TRBJ1-1; D is possibly TRBD1 (5 bases). The CDR3 totals 14 residues. Germline V CDR1 and CDR2: SGHRS, YFSETQ. V was cut by 2 bases and J by 4 bases, with 12 bases left in between. The complete variable domain, with remaining parts taken from reference TRBV5-1 and TRBJ1-1, reads KAGVTQTPRYLIKTRGQQVTLSCSPISGHRSVSWYQQTPGQGLQFLFEYFSETQRNKGNFPGRFSGRQFSNSRSEMNVSTLELGDSALYLCASSFQSGGTEAFFGQGTRLTVV.

J is TRBJ2-1 and V is TRBV5-6; 7 nucleotides align to TRBD2. The ends lost 4 bases at V and 14 bases at J; junction bases unmatched: 12. CDR1 and CDR2 (germline): SGHDT, YYEEEE. This CDR3 is 13 amino acids long. This CDR3 reads CASSLGEGSVKFF. The CDR3 DNA reads TGTGCCAGCAGCCTGGGGGAGGGATCCGTGAAGTTCTTC.

The J gene is TRBJ1-2, the V gene TRBV10-3; D is undetermined. This CDR3 is built from 13 residues. V lost 3 bases and J lost 3, with 8 bases in between. In germline, CDR1 is ENHRY, CDR2 SYGVKD. CDR3 amino acids: CAISDVGDYGYTF. The CDR3 nucleotides are TGTGCCATCAGTGATGTCGGGGACTATGGCTACACCTTC.

This chain connects TRBV7-6 to TRBJ2-2, with 16 bases identical to TRBD2. Germline loops: CDR1 SGHVS, CDR2 FNYEAQ. CDR3 length: 18 residues. J was trimmed by 6 bases and V by 2 bases; bases with no gene match: 6. The CDR3 DNA reads as TGTGCCAGCAGCTTACCGGGACTAGCGGGAGGGACCCCCGGGGAGCTGTTTTTT. Amino acids: CASSLPGLAGGTPGELFF.

The table lists this clone with a few counts. The V and J genes are TRBV19 and TRBJ2-3; 7 bases align to TRBD1. Germline V gene sequence: CDR1 LNHDA, CDR2 SQIVND (reference sequence). V gave up 5 bases and J gave up 6 bases; unmatched junction bases: 14. The CDR3 has 16 residues. The CDR3 here is CASSSWAGGDRDTQYF. CDR3 sequence (DNA): TGTGCCAGTAGTTCGTGGGCAGGGGGAGACAGGGATACGCAGTATTTT.

The V gene is TRBV11-2, the J gene TRBJ2-6; D unresolved. V was pared by 0 bases and J by 2 bases, with 8 bases between. The CDR3 totals 16 residues. Germline assignment: CDR1 SGHAT and CDR2 FQNNGV. CDR3 DNA: TGTGCCAGCAGCTTAGATCCCCGTCCTGGGGCCAACGTCCTGACTTTC. Its protein product is CASSLDPRPGANVLTF.

This clone was seen a few times. CDR3 protein: CATSRRSRASTDTQYF. The CDR3 DNA reads as TGTGCCACCAGCAGAAGATCGAGGGCCAGCACAGATACGCAGTATTTT. The rearrangement joins TRBV15 to TRBJ2-3; maybe TRBD2 (5 bases). This CDR3 region has 16 residues. Between the trimmed V and J ends, which lost 2 bases and 0 bases, there was a span of 12 bases. The V gene's germline CDR1 is LNHNV and CDR2 YYDKDF (reference sequence).

The J gene is TRBJ2-3, the V gene TRBV7-8; maybe TRBD2 (5 bases). CDR3 length: 15 amino acids. CDR1 is SGHVS, CDR2 FQNEAQ, per germline. V was pared by 1 base and J by 8 bases, with 16 bases between. CDR3: CASSLGRLNAGTQYF. The CDR3 coding sequence is TGTGCCAGCAGCTTAGGGCGGCTAAATGCGGGTACGCAGTATTTT.

This clone showed up just once. The rearrangement links TRBV15 to TRBJ2-3; the match to TRBD2 covers 8 bases. Trimming at V came to 1 base and at J to 3 bases, leaving 6 bases not matched to a gene. CDR3 length: 16 residues. The V gene's germline CDR1 is LNHNV and CDR2 YYDKDF (reference sequence). As DNA, the CDR3 is TGTGCCACCAGCAGAGCGGAGACTAGCGCGACAGATACGCAGTATTTT. Translating it yields CATSRAETSATDTQYF.

CDR3 loop: CASSIGLVGYNEQFF. In DNA, the CDR3 is TGTGCCAGCAGCATAGGACTAGTCGGGTACAATGAGCAGTTCTTC. V usage is TRBV7-2 and J usage is TRBJ2-1, with 7 bases matching TRBD2. The CDR3 extends over 15 amino acids. Trimming took 5 bases from V and 4 from J; bases not matched to a gene: 8. The germline gives CDR1 SGHTA, CDR2 FQGNSA.

V gene TRBV28 combines with J gene TRBJ2-7; 8 positions agree with TRBD1. Germline V gene sequence: CDR1 MDHEN, CDR2 SYDVKM. Trimming removed 7 bases from V and 4 bases from J; junction bases left unmatched: 12. The CDR3 runs to 15 residues. CDR3 nucleotides: TGTGCCAGCACCTCGCCCGGGACAGGTGTTTACGAGCAGTACTTC. This translates into CASTSPGTGVYEQYF.

The V gene is TRBV28, the J gene TRBJ2-3; 8 nucleotides match TRBD1. The CDR3 is 16 residues long. Per germline, CDR1 MDHEN and CDR2 SYDVKM. With 6 bases clipped from V and 1 base from J, the junction kept 9 bases outside the gene matches. In DNA form, the CDR3 reads TGTGCCAGCAGGCCTCCGACAGGGGTGGGCACAGATACGCAGTATTTT. It translates to CASRPPTGVGTDTQYF.

The J gene is TRBJ2-7, the V gene TRBV5-4, with 9 bases fitting TRBD1. CDR3 size: 15 residues. The germline V gene encodes CDR1 SGHNT and CDR2 YYREEE (reference sequence). V dropped 0 bases and J dropped 6; count of bases not matched to a gene: 7. The CDR3: CASSLELGQGIEQYF. CDR3 nucleotides: TGTGCCAGCAGCTTGGAGTTGGGACAGGGTATCGAGCAGTACTTC. The full variable domain, completed using reference TRBV5-4 and TRBJ2-7, is ETGVTQSPTHLIKTRGQQVTLRCSSQSGHNTVSWYQQALGQGPQFIFQYYREEENGRGNFPPRFSGLQFPNYSSELNVNALELDDSALYLCASSLELGQGIEQYFGPGTRLTVT.

The J gene is TRBJ1-5, the V gene TRBV6-5, with D uncertain. The germline gives CDR1 MNHEY, CDR2 SVGAGI. This CDR3 is 14 amino acids long. With 0 bases removed from V and 4 bases from J, the gap between germline ends came to 7 bases. The DNA of the CDR3 is TGTGCCAGCAGTTACTCGGCTTGGAATCAGCCCCAGCATTTT. Its translation is CASSYSAWNQPQHF.

The J gene is TRBJ2-3, the V gene TRBV28; TRBD2 matches 9 bases. The CDR3 consists of 20 residues. V was clipped by 2 bases and J by 7 bases; unmatched bases: 22. Germline loops: CDR1 MDHEN, CDR2 SYDVKM. In DNA form, the CDR3 reads TGTGCCAGCAGTTTAATTTGTTTGCGAGAATTCGGACTAGCGTTGAATACGCAGTATTTT. The encoded protein is CASSLICLREFGLALNTQYF.

Only one count was recorded for this clone. This sample includes further DNA sequences coding for the same CDR3. The chain has TRBV2 and TRBJ2-6; D may be TRBD2 (6 bases). This CDR3 is built from 16 residues. V was trimmed by 8 bases and J by 2 bases, leaving 16 bases between them. Looked up from germline, CDR1 is SNHLY and CDR2 is FYNNEI. CDR3 loop: CASLTRRVAGANVLTF. The DNA for the CDR3 is TGTGCCAGCCTGACTAGGAGGGTCGCTGGGGCCAACGTCCTGACTTTC.